This is a list of T cell receptor beta chains from one sample in a study of blood T cell repertoires in COVID-19. Sequencing used immunoSEQ multiplex PCR; TCRdb keeps in-frame clones, though not all of them. In the table there are 250,000 to 350,000 clones, about nine tenths of which are singletons. The specimen sequenced was peripheral blood. The receptor set was obtained from a woman aged 50 to 60 who had recovered from COVID-19. CDR3s include the opening cysteine and the closing phenylalanine or tryptophan. Fields, in order: D gene, CDR3 length, J gene, V gene, clone size, CDR3 DNA, CDR3 protein. A D gene is named only where the DNA matches it firmly. Expanded clones get a size class; other rows say once, few or many, or leave the size out.

. 14 TRBJ1-2 TRBV6-2/TRBV6-3 . TGTGCCAGCAGTTACTCGGGGCAGGGGTACGGCTACACCTTC CASSYSGQGYGYTF
. 15 TRBJ2-2 TRBV6-6 . TGTGCCAGCAGCCAAACTGCAGGGGAAACCGGGGAGCTGTTTTTT CASSQTAGETGELFF
TRBD1 15 TRBJ1-2 TRBV3-1/TRBV3-2 . TGTGCCAGCAGCCCCGGGACAGGGGTAGCCTATGGCTACACCTTC CASSPGTGVAYGYTF
TRBD1 15 TRBJ2-1 TRBV30 . TGTGCCTGGAACCCACAGGGGGCAGGCTACAATGAGCAGTTCTTC CAWNPQGAGYNEQFF
. 14 TRBJ2-3 TRBV5-1 . TGCGCCAGCAGCTCGGGACTCTACACAGATACGCAGTATTTT CASSSGLYTDTQYF
TRBD1 15 TRBJ1-1 TRBV7-2 . TGTGCCAGCAGCTTAAGTGCAGGGGGGCACACTGAAGCTTTCTTT CASSLSAGGHTEAFF
TRBD1 17 TRBJ2-3 TRBV7-2 . TGTGCCAGCAGCCCTCATTCTCTTCACAGGGGAACAGATACGCAGTATTTT CASSPHSLHRGTDTQYF
. 15 TRBJ2-5 TRBV5-5 . TGTGCCAGCAGTCGGGGGGCCAGGGAACAAGAGACCCAGTACTTC CASSRGAREQETQYF
TRBD1 16 TRBJ1-5 TRBV6-2/TRBV6-3 . TGTGCCAGCAGTCGCGCCGGGACAGGGGGTAGGGAGCCCCAGCATTTT CASSRAGTGGREPQHF
TRBD1 18 TRBJ1-2 TRBV19 . TGTGCCAGTGCCCCCCCTTCCTCCGGGACAGGGGGAGTCTATGGCTACACCTTC CASAPPSSGTGGVYGYTF
TRBD2 16 TRBJ2-7 TRBV6-5 . TGTGCCAGCAGTTACGCCCCGGGACTAGCGGCCTACGAGCAGTACTTC CASSYAPGLAAYEQYF
TRBD1 13 TRBJ1-2 TRBV19 . TGTGCCAGTAGTACGACAGGGAGCTATGGCTACACCTTC CASSTTGSYGYTF
. 14 TRBJ1-5 TRBV6-2/TRBV6-3 . TGTGCCAGCACCCCGCGAAGAGATCATCAGCCCCAGCATTTT CASTPRRDHQPQHF
TRBD1 14 TRBJ1-4 TRBV5-1 . TGCGCCAGCAGCTGGGATGACAGGGGGCACGAACTGTTTTTT CASSWDDRGHELFF
TRBD1 18 TRBJ2-2 TRBV7-8 . TGTGCCAGCAGCTTAGCCACCGGACAGGGGGTATTAACCGGGGAGCTGTTTTTT CASSLATGQGVLTGELFF
. 14 TRBJ2-7 TRBV11-2 once TGTGCCAGCAGCTTATTGCAGGTCGTGGGCGAGCAGTACTTC CASSLLQVVGEQYF
. 15 TRBJ1-4 TRBV19 . TGTGCCAGTAGTGATTGGATGACAGCTAATGAAAAACTGTTTTTT CASSDWMTANEKLFF
TRBD1 14 TRBJ2-3 TRBV5-1 once TGCGCCAGCAGCTTTGGACAGGGGGCAGATACGCAGTATTTT CASSFGQGADTQYF
TRBD1 13 TRBJ1-4 TRBV28 . TGTGCCAGCAAAGGACAGGGAATTGAAAAACTGTTTTTT CASKGQGIEKLFF
. 13 TRBJ1-1 TRBV9 . TGTGCCAGCAGCGCTCGTCGGAACACTGAAGCTTTCTTT CASSARRNTEAFF
. 11 TRBJ2-2 TRBV5-1 . TGCGCCAGCACCGGCACCGGGGAGCTGTTTTTT CASTGTGELFF
. 14 TRBJ2-1 TRBV25-1 . TGTGCCAGCGGGCCCTCTTTCTCCTACAATGAGCAGTTCTTC CASGPSFSYNEQFF
. 14 TRBJ2-6 TRBV4-1 . TGCGCCAGCAGCCATCACTCTGGGGCCAACGTCCTGACTTTC CASSHHSGANVLTF
. 14 TRBJ2-1 TRBV6-2/TRBV6-3 . TGTGCCAGCAGTTACCCTGACTACTCCAATGAGCAGTTCTTC CASSYPDYSNEQFF
TRBD2 20 TRBJ2-3 TRBV6-2/TRBV6-3 . TGTGCCAGCAGCTCCTTACCGGGGGCGCGGGGGGCCACTAGCACAGATACGCAGTATTTT CASSSLPGARGATSTDTQYF
. 12 TRBJ1-1 TRBV9 . TGTGCCAGCAGCGCTTCGGGGTTTAAAGCTTTCTTT CASSASGFKAFF
TRBD1 18 TRBJ1-4 TRBV7-8 . TGTGCCAGCAGCTTAGCGGAGGTAGGGGGCGCAAGGAATGAAAAACTGTTTTTT CASSLAEVGGARNEKLFF
. 13 TRBJ2-3 TRBV5-6 . TGTGCCAGCAGCTTGGAGCAGACAGGAACGCAGTATTTT CASSLEQTGTQYF